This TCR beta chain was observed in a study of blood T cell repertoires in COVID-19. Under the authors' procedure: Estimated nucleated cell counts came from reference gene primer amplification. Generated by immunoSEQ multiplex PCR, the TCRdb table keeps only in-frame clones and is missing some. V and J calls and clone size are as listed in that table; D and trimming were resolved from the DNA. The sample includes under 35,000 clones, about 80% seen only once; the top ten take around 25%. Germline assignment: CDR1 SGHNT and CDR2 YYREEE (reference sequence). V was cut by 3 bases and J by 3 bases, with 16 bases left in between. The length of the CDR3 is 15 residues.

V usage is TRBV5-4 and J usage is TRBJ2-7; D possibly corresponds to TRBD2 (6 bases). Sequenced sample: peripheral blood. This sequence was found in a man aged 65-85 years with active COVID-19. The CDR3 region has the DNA TGTGCCAGCAGCTCCGGGCCGGTGGGGGGCTACGAGCAGTACTTC. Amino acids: CASSSGPVGGYEQYF. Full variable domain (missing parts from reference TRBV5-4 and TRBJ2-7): ETGVTQSPTHLIKTRGQQVTLRCSSQSGHNTVSWYQQALGQGPQFIFQYYREEENGRGNFPPRFSGLQFPNYSSELNVNALELDDSALYLCASSSGPVGGYEQYFGPGTRLTVT.